A single sample is the source of the 22 T cell receptor beta chains below, sequenced in a study of blood T cell repertoires in COVID-19. Here immunoSEQ multiplex PCR was the method, and the copy in TCRdb shows in-frame clones only, minus some. The sample has 150,000 or so clones, roughly four fifths seen once. What was sequenced was peripheral blood. These receptors were collected from a woman aged 55-75 years with acute or convalescent COVID-19.

J is TRBJ1-1 and V is TRBV19, with a possible D match to TRBD1 (5 bases). The V gene's germline CDR1 is LNHDA and CDR2 SQIVND (reference sequence). This CDR3 has 13 amino acids. Trimming pared 5 bases from V and 5 bases from J, leaving 12 bases between. CDR3 sequence: CASSPLGGTEAFF. DNA for the CDR3: TGTGCCAGTAGTCCCCTCGGGGGTACTGAAGCTTTCTTT.

The chain has TRBV6-5 and TRBJ1-1; 10 bases map to TRBD1. The CDR3 length is 14 residues. Germline V gene sequence: CDR1 MNHEY, CDR2 SVGAGI. Trimming removed 6 bases from V and 6 bases from J; junction bases left unmatched: 7. The CDR3 loop is CASSRTGGSSEAFF. The CDR3 nucleotides read TGTGCCAGCAGCCGGACAGGGGGGAGTTCTGAAGCTTTCTTT.

The J gene is TRBJ2-5, the V gene TRBV15; possible D gene TRBD2, 6 bases. V lost 5 bases, J lost 6 bases, and 13 bases lay in between. The germline gives CDR1 LNHNV, CDR2 YYDKDF (reference sequence). This CDR3 comprises 13 residues. CDR3 bases: TGTGCCACCAGCGTCCCCGGGGGAAAGACCCAGTACTTC. Amino acids: CATSVPGGKTQYF.

J is TRBJ1-6 and V is TRBV30; 8 bases are a match to TRBD1. CDR1 and CDR2 (germline): GTSNPN, SVGIG (reference sequence). The CDR3 is 14 amino acids. The J segment lost 6 bases and the V segment lost 5 bases, leaving 6 bases of the junction unmatched. In DNA form, the CDR3 reads TGTGCCTGGTGCCCGGGACAGGTTAATTCACCCCTCCACTTT. It encodes CAWCPGQVNSPLHF.

Only a few counts were recorded for this clone. The chain links TRBV18 to TRBJ1-5; 12 bases are a match to TRBD1. The CDR3 is 20 amino acids. V shed 3 bases and J 3 bases; nucleotides not matched to a gene: 15. Germline V lookup: CDR1 KGHSH, CDR2 LQKENI. DNA for the CDR3: TGTGCCAGCTCACCTCCTTTCACGGGGACAGGGGGCGTAGACAATCAGCCCCAGCATTTT. Its protein is CASSPPFTGTGGVDNQPQHF. Full variable domain (remainder filled in from reference TRBV18 and TRBJ1-5): NAGVMQNPRHLVRRRGQEARLRCSPMKGHSHVYWYRQLPEEGLKFMVYLQKENIIDESGMPKERFSAEFPKEGPSILRIQQVVRGDSAAYFCASSPPFTGTGGVDNQPQHFGDGTRLSIL.

This clone was detected only once. The chain joins TRBV15 to TRBJ2-4, with TRBD2 matching 9 bases. CDR3 length equals 16 residues. Per germline, CDR1 LNHNV and CDR2 YYDKDF (reference sequence). With 1 base clipped from V and 8 bases from J, the junction kept 9 bases outside the gene matches. The CDR3 DNA follows: TGTGCCACCAGCAGAGGTAGCGGGGGAGGAGTAGACATTCAGTACTTC. This sequence encodes CATSRGSGGGVDIQYF.

V gene TRBV1 combines with J gene TRBJ2-6; the table's TRBD1 call for D was not verified on the DNA. TRBV1 is labeled a pseudogene. This CDR3 spans 19 amino acids. CDR3 residues: CTSSQDLGAASSGANVLTF. The CDR3 nucleotides are TGCACCAGCAGCCAAGATCTTGGGGCAGCGAGCTCTGGGGCCAACGTCCTGACTTTC.

The chain joins TRBV6-5 to TRBJ1-2, with a weak D call TRBD1 (5 bases). Germline V gene lookup returns CDR1 MNHEY and CDR2 SVGAGI. The V end was cut by 6 bases, the J end by 1 base, with 9 bases between. The CDR3 length is 13 residues. The CDR3 loop is CASRPQDNYGYTF. The CDR3 nucleotides read TGTGCCAGCAGACCACAGGATAACTATGGCTACACCTTC.

The CDR3 DNA sequence: TGCGCCAGCAGCCCTCTACCCCGGGGAGGGAACACTGAAGCTTTCTTT. Residues: CASSPLPRGGNTEAFF. This chain joins TRBV5-1 and TRBJ1-1; D not certain. The length of the CDR3 is 16 residues. Germline V gene data show CDR1 as SGHRS and CDR2 as YFSETQ. V gave up 4 bases and J gave up 1 base, with 17 bases separating them.

The CDR3 nucleotides are TGTGCCAGCAGCGCATTTATTCCGGGACTAGCGGGGGCTGAGCAGTTCTTC. It yields the protein CASSAFIPGLAGAEQFF. The rearrangement joins TRBV9 to TRBJ2-1, with TRBD2 matching 14 bases. There are 17 residues in the CDR3. Unmatched junction bases numbered 11, after V lost 3 bases and J lost 9 bases. Per the germline V gene, CDR1 is SGDLS and CDR2 is YYNGEE.

V gene TRBV5-1 combines with J gene TRBJ2-3; D gene ambiguous. V was trimmed by 0 bases and J by 0 bases, leaving 5 bases between them. CDR3 length equals 14 residues. Germline values: CDR1 SGHRS, CDR2 YFSETQ. The CDR3 DNA is TGCGCCAGCAGCTTGGTAGATAGCACAGATACGCAGTATTTT. This translates into CASSLVDSTDTQYF.

The chain links TRBV2 to TRBJ2-2; D might be TRBD2 (5 bases). V gave up 5 bases and J gave up 2 bases, with 12 bases separating them. The CDR3 runs 15 residues. From germline, CDR1 is SNHLY and CDR2 FYNNEI. CDR3 sequence (DNA): TGTGCCAGCAGTCAGGAGGATTTAAACACCGGGGAGCTGTTTTTT. Protein: CASSQEDLNTGELFF.

The V call is TRBV6-5, the J call TRBJ2-1; 9 bases fit TRBD1. CDR3 length equals 15 residues. V shed 4 bases and J 12 bases; nucleotides not matched to a gene: 13. Germline assignment: CDR1 MNHEY and CDR2 SVGAGI. CDR3 loop: CASSSGTGWGPAQFF. In DNA form, the CDR3 reads TGTGCCAGCAGTTCGGGGACAGGGTGGGGGCCTGCGCAGTTCTTC.

This clone was detected once. The chain combines TRBV25-1 with TRBJ2-3, with 8 bases identical to TRBD1. The CDR3 extends over 15 amino acids. V dropped 5 bases and J dropped 2; count of bases not matched to a gene: 6. Germline assignment: CDR1 MGHDK and CDR2 SYGVNS. The CDR3 coding sequence is TGTGCCAGCAGTTTACAGGGGGAGTACACAGATACGCAGTATTTT. Protein sequence: CASSLQGEYTDTQYF.

This clone was counted once. The chain is built from TRBV4-2 and TRBJ2-3; D is perhaps TRBD2 (6 bases). The germline V gene encodes CDR1 LGHNA and CDR2 YNFKEQ. V lost 0 bases and J lost 2, with 9 bases in between. The CDR3 totals 15 residues. CDR3 residues: CASSQETDYTDTQYF. For the CDR3, the DNA is TGTGCCAGCAGCCAAGAAACGGACTACACAGATACGCAGTATTTT.

The V and J genes are TRBV3-1 (or the pseudogene TRBV3-2) and TRBJ2-7; D unclear. Per germline, CDR1 LGHDT and CDR2 YNNKEL (reference sequence). The CDR3 extends over 12 amino acids. V lost 0 bases and J lost 6, with 6 bases in between. For the CDR3, the DNA is TGTGCCAGCAGCCAAGAACCGCGCGAGCAGTACTTC. This codes for CASSQEPREQYF.

This chain connects TRBV5-4 to TRBJ2-3; TRBD2 agrees at 8 bases. CDR3 length: 14 residues. The junction had 3 bases not matched to a gene; V was cut back by 5 bases and J by 1 base. Germline values: CDR1 SGHNT, CDR2 YYREEE (reference sequence). The CDR3 reads CASRPGGRTDTQYF. DNA of the CDR3: TGTGCCAGCAGGCCGGGGGGGCGCACAGATACGCAGTATTTT.

This clone has a handful of counts. The J gene is TRBJ2-1, the V gene TRBV6-5, with a tentative D call TRBD2 (6 bases). Germline V gene sequence: CDR1 MNHEY, CDR2 SVGAGI. The CDR3 runs to 15 residues. V was cut by 8 bases and J by 0 bases, with 14 bases left in between. CDR3 bases: TGTGCCAGCGGTAGCGGCCCTAGCTCCTACAATGAGCAGTTCTTC. It encodes CASGSGPSSYNEQFF.

With respect to this clone: Distinct nucleotide sequences in the sample also encode this CDR3. The chain is built from TRBV7-9 and TRBJ2-5, with D maybe TRBD1 (6 bases). Trimming stripped 1 base from V and 2 bases from J, with 8 bases between. This CDR3 is 14 amino acids long. CDR1 is SEHNR and CDR2 is FQNEAQ in the germline V gene (reference sequence). DNA of the CDR3: TGTGCCAGCAGCTTAGGGACAGCGCAAGAGACCCAGTACTTC. Its protein product is CASSLGTAQETQYF.

This clone was recorded a few times. CDR3 sequence: CASSEGGYSQPQHF. CDR3 sequence (DNA): TGTGCCAGCAGTGAGGGAGGGTATAGCCAGCCCCAGCATTTT. The V and J genes are TRBV6-1 and TRBJ1-5; D unresolved. Trimming removed 3 bases from V and 7 bases from J, with 13 bases in between. Germline lookup yields CDR1 MNHNS and CDR2 SASEGT. This CDR3 is 14 amino acids long.

The rearrangement links TRBV6-2 or TRBV6-3 to TRBJ2-3, with 8 bases that match TRBD2. CDR1 and CDR2 from the germline V gene are MNHEY and SVGEGT. J lost 0 bases, V lost 2 bases, and 16 bases had no gene match. This CDR3 has 20 residues. CDR3 sequence (DNA): TGTGCCAGCAGTTACCCTTCACGGACTAGCATTTACCCTAGCACAGATACGCAGTATTTT. It is translated as CASSYPSRTSIYPSTDTQYF.

This clone was counted once. This sequence joins TRBV5-1 and TRBJ2-3; 9 bases are a match to TRBD1. Germline lookup yields CDR1 SGHRS and CDR2 YFSETQ. This CDR3 has 13 amino acids. The V and J ends lost 5 bases and 4 bases, in that order; junction bases with no gene match: 2. The CDR3: CASSGTGPDTQYF. CDR3 sequence (DNA): TGCGCCAGCAGTGGGACAGGGCCAGATACGCAGTATTTT. Looking up the rest from reference TRBV5-1 and TRBJ2-3 gives the full variable domain: KAGVTQTPRYLIKTRGQQVTLSCSPISGHRSVSWYQQTPGQGLQFLFEYFSETQRNKGNFPGRFSGRQFSNSRSEMNVSTLELGDSALYLCASSGTGPDTQYFGPGTRLTVL.